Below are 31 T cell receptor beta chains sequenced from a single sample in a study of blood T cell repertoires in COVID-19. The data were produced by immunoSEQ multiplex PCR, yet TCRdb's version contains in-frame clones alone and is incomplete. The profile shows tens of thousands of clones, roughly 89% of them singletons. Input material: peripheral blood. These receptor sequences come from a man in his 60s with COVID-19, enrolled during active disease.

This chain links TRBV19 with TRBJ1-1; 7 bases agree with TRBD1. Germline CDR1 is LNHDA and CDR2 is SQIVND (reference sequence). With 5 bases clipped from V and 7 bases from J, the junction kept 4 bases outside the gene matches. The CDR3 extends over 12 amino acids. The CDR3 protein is CASSATGVEAFF. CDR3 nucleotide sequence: TGTGCCAGTAGTGCAACAGGGGTTGAAGCTTTCTTT.

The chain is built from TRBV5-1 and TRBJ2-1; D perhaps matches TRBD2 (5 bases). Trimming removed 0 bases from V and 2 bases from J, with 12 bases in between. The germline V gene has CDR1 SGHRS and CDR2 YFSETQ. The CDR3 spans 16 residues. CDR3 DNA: TGCGCCAGCAGCTTGGCCAGAGCGGCGACCTACAATGAGCAGTTCTTC. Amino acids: CASSLARAATYNEQFF.

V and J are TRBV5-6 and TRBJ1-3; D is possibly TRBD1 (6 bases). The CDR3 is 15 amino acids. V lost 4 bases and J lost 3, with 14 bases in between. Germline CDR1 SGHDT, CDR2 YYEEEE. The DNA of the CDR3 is TGTGCCAGCAGCGGGACCAGGGGAAATGGAAACACCATATATTTT. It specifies CASSGTRGNGNTIYF.

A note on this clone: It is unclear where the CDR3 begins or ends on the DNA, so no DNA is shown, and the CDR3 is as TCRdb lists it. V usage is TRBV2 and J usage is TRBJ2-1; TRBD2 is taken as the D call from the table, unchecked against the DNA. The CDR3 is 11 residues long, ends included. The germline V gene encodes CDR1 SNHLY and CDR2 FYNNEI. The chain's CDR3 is CASSVAGGSLF.

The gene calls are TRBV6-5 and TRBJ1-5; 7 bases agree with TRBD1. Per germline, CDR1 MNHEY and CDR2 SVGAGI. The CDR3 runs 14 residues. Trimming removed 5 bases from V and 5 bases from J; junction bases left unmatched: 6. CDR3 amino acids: CASSLRQGYQPQHF. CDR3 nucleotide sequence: TGTGCCAGCAGTCTACGACAGGGTTATCAGCCCCAGCATTTT.

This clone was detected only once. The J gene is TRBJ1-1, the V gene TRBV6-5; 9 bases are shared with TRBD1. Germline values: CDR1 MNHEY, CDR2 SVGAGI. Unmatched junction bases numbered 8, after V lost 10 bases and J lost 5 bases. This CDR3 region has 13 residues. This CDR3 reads CAITGGRGTEAFF. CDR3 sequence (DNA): TGTGCCATAACAGGGGGCCGAGGTACTGAAGCTTTCTTT.

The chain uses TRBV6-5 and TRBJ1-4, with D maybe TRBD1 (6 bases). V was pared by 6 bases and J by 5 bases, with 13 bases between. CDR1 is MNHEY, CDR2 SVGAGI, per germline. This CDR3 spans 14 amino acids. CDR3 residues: CASRGYRVNEKLFF. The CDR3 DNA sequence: TGTGCCAGCAGGGGTTACAGGGTGAATGAAAAACTGTTTTTT.

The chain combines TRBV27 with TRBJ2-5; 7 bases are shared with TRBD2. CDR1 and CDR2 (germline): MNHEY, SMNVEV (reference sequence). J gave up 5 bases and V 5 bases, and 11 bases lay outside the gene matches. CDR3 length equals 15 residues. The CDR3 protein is CASSPTSAARETQYF. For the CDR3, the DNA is TGTGCCAGCAGTCCAACTAGCGCCGCCCGGGAGACCCAGTACTTC.

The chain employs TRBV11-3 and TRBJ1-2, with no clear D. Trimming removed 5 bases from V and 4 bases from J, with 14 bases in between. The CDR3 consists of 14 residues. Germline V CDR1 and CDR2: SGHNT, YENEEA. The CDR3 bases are TGTGCCAGCAGCCTTGACGGGCGGGCCTATGGCTACACCTTC. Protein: CASSLDGRAYGYTF.

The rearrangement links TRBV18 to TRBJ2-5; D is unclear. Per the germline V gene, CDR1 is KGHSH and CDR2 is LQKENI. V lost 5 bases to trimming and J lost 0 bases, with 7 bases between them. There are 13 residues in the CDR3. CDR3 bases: TGTGCCAGCTCATCCTCGTACCAAGAGACCCAGTACTTC. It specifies CASSSSYQETQYF.

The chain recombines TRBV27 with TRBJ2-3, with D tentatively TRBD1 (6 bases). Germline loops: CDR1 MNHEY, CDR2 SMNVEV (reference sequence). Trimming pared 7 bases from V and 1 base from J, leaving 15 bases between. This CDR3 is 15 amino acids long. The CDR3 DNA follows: TGTGCCAGCAACTTAGGGGCAGGGGGCACAGATACGCAGTATTTT. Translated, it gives CASNLGAGGTDTQYF.

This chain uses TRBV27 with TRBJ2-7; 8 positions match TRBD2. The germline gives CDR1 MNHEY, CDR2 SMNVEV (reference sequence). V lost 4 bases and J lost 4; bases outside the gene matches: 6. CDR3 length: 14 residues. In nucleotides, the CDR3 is TGTGCCAGCAGTTCTAGCGGGCGCTTTTACGAGCAGTACTTC. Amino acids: CASSSSGRFYEQYF.

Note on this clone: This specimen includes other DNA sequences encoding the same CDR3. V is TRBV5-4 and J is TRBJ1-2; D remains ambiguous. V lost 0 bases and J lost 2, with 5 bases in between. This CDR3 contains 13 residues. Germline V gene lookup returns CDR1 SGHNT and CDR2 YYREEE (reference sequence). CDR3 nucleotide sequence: TGTGCCAGCAGCTTGGACAGCAACTATGGCTACACCTTC. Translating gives CASSLDSNYGYTF.

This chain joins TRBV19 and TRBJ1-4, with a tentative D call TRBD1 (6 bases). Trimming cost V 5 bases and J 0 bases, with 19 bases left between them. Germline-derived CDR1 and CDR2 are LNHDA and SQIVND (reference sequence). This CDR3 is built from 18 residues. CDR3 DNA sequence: TGTGCCAGTAGTGCTCGGACAGTGGGATCCGCAACTAATGAAAAACTGTTTTTT. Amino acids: CASSARTVGSATNEKLFF.

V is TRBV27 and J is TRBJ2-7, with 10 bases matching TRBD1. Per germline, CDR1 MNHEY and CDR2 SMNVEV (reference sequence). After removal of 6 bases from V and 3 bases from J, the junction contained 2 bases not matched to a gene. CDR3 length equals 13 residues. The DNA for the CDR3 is TGTGCCAGCAGCCGGACAGGGGGCTACGAGCAGTACTTC. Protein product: CASSRTGGYEQYF.

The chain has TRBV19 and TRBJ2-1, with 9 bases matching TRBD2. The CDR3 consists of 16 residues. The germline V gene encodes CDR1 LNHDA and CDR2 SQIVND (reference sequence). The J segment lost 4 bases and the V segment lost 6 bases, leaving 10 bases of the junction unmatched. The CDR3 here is CASSRTGAGGYNEQFF. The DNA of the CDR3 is TGTGCCAGTAGCCGTACGGGAGCGGGAGGATACAATGAGCAGTTCTTC.

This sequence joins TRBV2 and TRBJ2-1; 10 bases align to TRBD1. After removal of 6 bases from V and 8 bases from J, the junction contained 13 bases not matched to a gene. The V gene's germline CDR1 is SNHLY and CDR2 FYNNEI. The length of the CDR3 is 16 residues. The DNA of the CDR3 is TGTGCCAGCAGGGGACCGGGACAGGGGCTCAGGCATGAGCAGTTCTTC. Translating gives CASRGPGQGLRHEQFF.

CDR3 sequence reads: CASSPGLAGGLRGEQFF. The CDR3 bases are TGTGCCAGTAGTCCGGGACTAGCGGGAGGGCTTAGGGGTGAGCAGTTCTTC. The chain combines TRBV19 with TRBJ2-1; 16 nucleotides align to TRBD2. V was pared by 5 bases and J by 9 bases, with 10 bases of the junction left unmatched. Looked up from germline, CDR1 is LNHDA and CDR2 is SQIVND (reference sequence). CDR3 length: 17 amino acids.

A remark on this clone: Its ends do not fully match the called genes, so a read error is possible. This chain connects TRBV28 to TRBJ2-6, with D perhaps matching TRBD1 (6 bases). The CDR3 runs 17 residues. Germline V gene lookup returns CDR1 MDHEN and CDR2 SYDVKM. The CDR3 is CASSLSLVGAGANVLTF. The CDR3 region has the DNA TGTGCCAGCAGCTTATCCCTCGTGGGGGCAGGGGCCAACGTCCTGACTTTC.

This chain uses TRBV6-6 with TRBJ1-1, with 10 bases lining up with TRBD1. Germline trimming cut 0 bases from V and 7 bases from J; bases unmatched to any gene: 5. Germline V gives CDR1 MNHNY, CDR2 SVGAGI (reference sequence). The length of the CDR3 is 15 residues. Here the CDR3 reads CASSYSKDRGDEAFF. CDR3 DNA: TGTGCCAGCAGTTACTCGAAGGACAGGGGGGATGAAGCTTTCTTT.

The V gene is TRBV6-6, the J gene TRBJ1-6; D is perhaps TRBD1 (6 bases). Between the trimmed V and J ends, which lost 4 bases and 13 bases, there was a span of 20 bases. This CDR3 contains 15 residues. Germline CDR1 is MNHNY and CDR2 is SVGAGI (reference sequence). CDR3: CASSSYRGGPSPLHF. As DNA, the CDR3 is TGTGCCAGCAGTTCCTACCGGGGGGGCCCTTCGCCCCTCCACTTT.

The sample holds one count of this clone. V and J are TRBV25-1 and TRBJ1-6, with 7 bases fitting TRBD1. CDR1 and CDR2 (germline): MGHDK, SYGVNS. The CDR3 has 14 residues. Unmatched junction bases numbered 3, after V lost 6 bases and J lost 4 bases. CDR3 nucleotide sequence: TGTGCCAGCAGCCGGGACAGTTATAATTCACCCCTCCACTTT. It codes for CASSRDSYNSPLHF.

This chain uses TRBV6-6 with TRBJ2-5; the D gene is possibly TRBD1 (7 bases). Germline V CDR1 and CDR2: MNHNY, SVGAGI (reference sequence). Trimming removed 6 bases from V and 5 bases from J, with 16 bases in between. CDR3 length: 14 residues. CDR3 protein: CASRPLTGRETQYF. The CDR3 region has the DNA TGTGCCAGCAGGCCTCTGACAGGGAGGGAGACCCAGTACTTC.

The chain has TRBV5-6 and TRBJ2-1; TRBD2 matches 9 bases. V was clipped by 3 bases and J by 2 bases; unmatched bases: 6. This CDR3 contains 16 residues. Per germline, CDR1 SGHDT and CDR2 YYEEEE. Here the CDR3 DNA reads TGTGCCAGCAGCTCGGGACTAGCTAGAGCCTACAATGAGCAGTTCTTC. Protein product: CASSSGLARAYNEQFF.

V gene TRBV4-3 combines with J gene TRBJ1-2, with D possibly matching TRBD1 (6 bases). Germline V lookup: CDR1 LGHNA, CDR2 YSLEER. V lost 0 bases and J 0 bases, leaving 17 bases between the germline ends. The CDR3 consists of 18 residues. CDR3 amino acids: CASSQDPWDIPSNYGYTF. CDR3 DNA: TGCGCCAGCAGCCAAGATCCATGGGACATACCATCTAACTATGGCTACACCTTC.

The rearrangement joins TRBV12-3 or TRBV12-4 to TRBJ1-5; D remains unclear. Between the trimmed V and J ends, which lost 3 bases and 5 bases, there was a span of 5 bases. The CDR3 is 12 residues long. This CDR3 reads CASSLADQPQHF. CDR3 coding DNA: TGTGCCAGCAGTTTGGCTGATCAGCCCCAGCATTTT.

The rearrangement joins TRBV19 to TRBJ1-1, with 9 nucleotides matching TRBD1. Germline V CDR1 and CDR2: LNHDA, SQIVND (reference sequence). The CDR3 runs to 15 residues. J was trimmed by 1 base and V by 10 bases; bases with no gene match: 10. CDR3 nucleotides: TGTGCCACCCTCGGGGACAGGGAGGGGAACACTGAAGCTTTCTTT. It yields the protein CATLGDREGNTEAFF.

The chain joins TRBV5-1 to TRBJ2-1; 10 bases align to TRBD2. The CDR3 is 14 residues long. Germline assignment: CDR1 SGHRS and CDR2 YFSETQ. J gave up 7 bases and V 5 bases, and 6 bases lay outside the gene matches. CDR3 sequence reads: CASRVLAGDNEQFF. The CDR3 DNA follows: TGCGCCAGCAGAGTCCTAGCGGGAGATAATGAGCAGTTCTTC.

The CDR3 loop reads CAISPEFSGRSYEQYF. The CDR3 DNA reads TGTGCCATCAGTCCAGAGTTTAGCGGGAGATCTTACGAGCAGTACTTC. The chain links TRBV10-3 to TRBJ2-7; 9 bases fit TRBD2. Germline CDR1 is ENHRY and CDR2 is SYGVKD. The CDR3 is 16 amino acids. V was pared by 5 bases and J by 4 bases, with 12 bases of the junction left unmatched.

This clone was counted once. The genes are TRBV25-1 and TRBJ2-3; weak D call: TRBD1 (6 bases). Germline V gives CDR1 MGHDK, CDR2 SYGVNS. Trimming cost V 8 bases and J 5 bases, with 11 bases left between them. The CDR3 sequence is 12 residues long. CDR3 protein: CASSQGIDTQYF. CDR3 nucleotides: TGTGCCAGCTCACAGGGAATAGATACGCAGTATTTT.

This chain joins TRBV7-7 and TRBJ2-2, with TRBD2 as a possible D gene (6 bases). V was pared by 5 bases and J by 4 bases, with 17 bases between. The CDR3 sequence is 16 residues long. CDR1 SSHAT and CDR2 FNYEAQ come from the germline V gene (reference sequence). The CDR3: CASSPGPRGGTGELFF. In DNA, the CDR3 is TGTGCCAGCAGCCCCGGCCCCCGGGGAGGCACCGGGGAGCTGTTTTTT.